This T cell receptor (beta chain) was retrieved from a study of identical twins. MiXCR, run by TCRdb on the 5' RACE reads, gives a single entry per CDR3 protein. This table has 200,000 or so distinct CDR3 sequences, more than 15% appearing once. Regarding the study as a whole: Sequences that were beta out-of-frame showed weaker excess twin sharing. A lower insertion count was a feature of abundant cord blood beta clonotypes, with no such feature in memory repertoires.

There are many counts of this clonotype. Its antigen remains unidentified. The V gene's germline CDR1 is SEHNR and CDR2 FQNEAQ (reference sequence). CDR3 length: 14 residues. V gave up 1 base and J gave up 3 bases, with 7 bases separating them. This sample also appeared in a second study, on T cells expressing NK-cell markers. That source adds: Sorted CD3+CD56+NKG2C+, CD3+CD56+NKG2C- and CD3+CD56-NKG2C+ T-cell subsets were beta-chain profiled. Topping the CD3+CD56-NKG2C+ fraction as well were these clonotypes, in a handful of donors.

This sequence joins TRBV7-9 and TRBJ1-5; D is ambiguous. The receptor was derived from a woman aged 18-29 years in good health. The sequenced sample was CD8+ T cells sorted from blood. CDR3 nucleotides: TGTGCCAGCAGCTTAGGGGGATTCAATCAGCCCCAGCATTTT. As protein: CASSLGGFNQPQHF.